A selection of T cell receptor beta chains follows, all from one sample in a study of STAT5B mutations in CD4+ large granular lymphocyte leukemia. Measured with immunoSEQ multiplex PCR; TCRdb has only the in-frame clones, and not every one. There are 25,000 to 30,000 clones in the sample; approximately 80% occur only once, and about 1.1% lies in the top ten. The specimen was CD4+ T cells from blood buffy coats. The receptors were gathered from a human donor in good health. Each CDR3 is given with its conserved first and last residue. A D gene is named only where the DNA matches it firmly. The listing skips clone size in some rows; elsewhere it reads once, few, many or a size class.

v_call	d_call	clone_size	j_call	cdr3_nt	cdr3_aa
TRBV7-8	.	.	TRBJ2-5	TGTGCCAGCAGCTTAAAAGGGACCACCTTACAAGAGACCCAGTACTTC	CASSLKGTTLQETQYF
TRBV6-1	.	.	TRBJ1-2	TGTGCCAGCAGTGAAGACAGGCCGTCCATGGGCTACACCTTC	CASSEDRPSMGYTF
TRBV10-3	.	.	TRBJ1-2	TGTGCCATCAGTGAGTCGATGTCAGGAGGGAATGGCTACACCTTC	CAISESMSGGNGYTF
TRBV6-1	.	once	TRBJ1-4	TGTGCCAGCAGTGAACCGACAGGAACCGAAAAACTGTTTTTT	CASSEPTGTEKLFF
TRBV5-1	.	few	TRBJ1-1	TGCGCCAGCAGCCGGGGGGATGAAGCTTTCTTT	CASSRGDEAFF
TRBV5-4	.	once	TRBJ2-7	TGTGCCAGCAGCTTAGGGAGCGCGGAGACTTACGAGCAGTACTTC	CASSLGSAETYEQYF
TRBV6-6	.	.	TRBJ1-2	TGTGCCAGCAGATATGCGCCCCCCTATGGCTACACCTTC	CASRYAPPYGYTF
TRBV19	.	.	TRBJ1-5	TGTGCCAGTAGTAGTGAGAATCCGTCTAGCAATCAGCCCCAGCATTTT	CASSSENPSSNQPQHF
TRBV2	TRBD2	.	TRBJ2-1	TGTGCCAGCAGTGAAGGCGGGGGAGTTTACAATGAGCAGTTCTTC	CASSEGGGVYNEQFF
TRBV6-6	.	.	TRBJ2-3	TGTGCCAGCGAAGGGGGGGGAAGCACAGATACGCAGTATTTT	CASEGGGSTDTQYF
TRBV6-5	.	.	TRBJ1-5	TGTGCCAGCAGTTACTCGAGCCTATCCAATCAGCCCCAGCATTTT	CASSYSSLSNQPQHF
TRBV6-6	.	few	TRBJ1-1	TGTGCCAGCAGACCCAGGGGAATGAACACTGAAGCTTTCTTT	CASRPRGMNTEAFF
TRBV4-1	.	.	TRBJ1-3	TGCGCCAGCAGCCAAGCTCCGGGTTTGGGAATCGCTGGAAACACCATATATTTT	CASSQAPGLGIAGNTIYF
TRBV5-4	TRBD1	.	TRBJ2-2	TGTGCCAGCAGCCCGGGTGGGACAGGGAACACCGGGGAGCTGTTTTTT	CASSPGGTGNTGELFF
TRBV10-3	TRBD2	once	TRBJ2-1	TGTGCCATCAGTGAACTAGCGGGGGACAATGAGCAGTTCTTC	CAISELAGDNEQFF
TRBV6-5	TRBD1	few	TRBJ1-5	TGTGCCAGCAGCCGGACAGGGGGCGGGAATCAGCCCCAGCATTTT	CASSRTGGGNQPQHF
TRBV15	TRBD1	.	TRBJ2-5	TGTGCCACCAGCACTTCAGGGACAGGGTTAGAGACCCAGTACTTC	CATSTSGTGLETQYF
TRBV7-9	TRBD1	.	TRBJ2-5	TGTGCCAGCCAGACAGGGTGGGGGCAAGAGACCCAGTACTTC	CASQTGWGQETQYF
TRBV15	TRBD2	.	TRBJ2-3	TGTGCCACCAGTTCCGGGACTAGCGGGAGTAATACGCAGTATTTT	CATSSGTSGSNTQYF
TRBV2	.	few	TRBJ1-5	TGTGCCAGCAGTGAAGCGCCTCTCGGGAACGTAAGGGAGGACCCCCAGCATTTT	CASSEAPLGNVREDPQHF
TRBV5-6	.	once	TRBJ1-1	TGTGCCAGCAGCTTGCGGGGCCAGATGAACACTGAAGCTTTCTTT	CASSLRGQMNTEAFF
TRBV10-3	.	few	TRBJ2-6	TGTGCCATCAGTGGAGGGGATTCTGGGGCCAACGTCCTGACTTTC	CAISGGDSGANVLTF
TRBV18	.	.	TRBJ2-1	TGTGCCAGCTCACCGGGGAGAGGGGGCTACAATGAGCAGTTCTTC	CASSPGRGGYNEQFF
TRBV27	.	.	TRBJ2-1	TGTGCCAGCAGTTTCAGGGTGCCCTCCTACAATGAGCAGTTCTTC	CASSFRVPSYNEQFF
TRBV10-3	.	few	TRBJ1-6	TGTGCCATCAGGTTGGAGGGCCGCTCACCCCTCCACTTT	CAIRLEGRSPLHF
TRBV28	.	.	TRBJ2-7	TGTGCCACCCAACAGGCCTACGAGCAGTACTTC	CATQQAYEQYF
TRBV20-1	.	few	TRBJ2-1	TGCAGTGCTAGCCCGGCCGGGGCGCAGTTCTTC	CSASPAGAQFF
TRBV6-1	TRBD1	.	TRBJ2-3	TGTGCCAGCAGTGATCAGGGACAGGGGTCAGATACGCAGTATTTT	CASSDQGQGSDTQYF
TRBV9	TRBD2	.	TRBJ2-5	TGTGCCAGCAGCGGAAGTATAGCGGGAGATCTGGAGACCCAGTACTTC	CASSGSIAGDLETQYF
TRBV5-1	TRBD2	.	TRBJ2-2	TGCGCCAGCAGCGCCACACTAGCGGGGGGGCTCACCGGGGAGCTGTTTTTT	CASSATLAGGLTGELFF
TRBV7-3	.	.	TRBJ1-5	TGTGCCAGCAGCCGGGACGGGAATCAGCCCCAGCATTTT	CASSRDGNQPQHF
TRBV7-6	TRBD2	.	TRBJ2-1	TGTGCCAGCAGCTTAGCGCGAACTAGCGGTAATGAGCAGTTCTTC	CASSLARTSGNEQFF
TRBV5-4	.	.	TRBJ2-6	TGTGCCAGCAGCTTGGCGGTCGGAAACTCTGGGGCCAACGTCCTGACTTTC	CASSLAVGNSGANVLTF
TRBV28	.	.	TRBJ2-7	TGTGCCAGCAGTTTAGGTGGTGCGGGTTCCTACGAGCAGTACTTC	CASSLGGAGSYEQYF
TRBV28	TRBD2	.	TRBJ2-2	TGTGCCAGCAGTACCGACAGAACCATTCTAGCGGGAGTATCTACCGGGGAGCTGTTTTTT	CASSTDRTILAGVSTGELFF
TRBV5-6	TRBD1	.	TRBJ2-1	TGTGCCAGCAGCTCCGGGACAGGTCTTCCCGATGAGCAGTTCTTC	CASSSGTGLPDEQFF
TRBV6-6	.	.	TRBJ2-5	TGTGCCAGCTGTGGACTCCGCTCCCAAGAGACCCAGTACTTC	CASCGLRSQETQYF
TRBV5-4	.	.	TRBJ2-7	TGTGCCACCACCTCTAGGGCGGGGGAGCAGTACTTC	CATTSRAGEQYF
TRBV5-1	.	few	TRBJ1-5	TGCGCCAGCAGCCCTGAGGGGGGAAATAGCAATCAGCCCCAGCATTTT	CASSPEGGNSNQPQHF
TRBV18	.	.	TRBJ2-5	TGTGCCAGCTCACCACGGCAGGGGAGTCAAGAGACCCAGTACTTC	CASSPRQGSQETQYF
TRBV13	.	few	TRBJ1-5	TGTGCCAGCAGCTTTTACGGGAATCAGCCCCAGCATTTT	CASSFYGNQPQHF
TRBV7-2	TRBD2	.	TRBJ2-5	TGTGCCAGCCAGCGGGGGGGCTGGGAGACCCAGTACTTC	CASQRGGWETQYF
TRBV27	.	.	TRBJ2-7	TGTGCCAGCTCTCCAGGGTCCAACTACGAGCAGTACTTC	CASSPGSNYEQYF
TRBV29-1	TRBD1	.	TRBJ2-3	TGCAGCGTCGGACAGGGGGCTCTGGATACGCAGTATTTT	CSVGQGALDTQYF
TRBV27	.	.	TRBJ2-1	TGTGCCAGCAGTTCCATTAATAAAGGGAACAATGAGCAGTTCTTC	CASSSINKGNNEQFF
TRBV27	.	.	TRBJ2-7	TGTGCCAGCAGGCTAGGGAACTACGAGCAGTACTTC	CASRLGNYEQYF
TRBV4-1	TRBD2	.	TRBJ2-3	TGCGCCAGCAGCCGCGGTGGCCCAGCGGGAGCCACAGATACGCAGTATTTT	CASSRGGPAGATDTQYF
TRBV6-1	TRBD1	.	TRBJ2-1	TGTGCCAGCAGTGCCGACAGGGGGCAAAGCAATGAGCAGTTCTTC	CASSADRGQSNEQFF
TRBV18	.	.	TRBJ2-1	TGTGCCAGCTCACCGAGGGTAGGTCCCGACAATGAGCAGTTCTTC	CASSPRVGPDNEQFF
TRBV28	.	.	TRBJ2-3	TGTGCCAGCGGAAGCGGAGGCACAGATACGCAGTATTTT	CASGSGGTDTQYF
TRBV7-3	.	.	TRBJ2-1	TGTGCCAGCAGCTTGCAGGGTGGATCCTACAATGAGCAGTTCTTC	CASSLQGGSYNEQFF
TRBV25-1	TRBD1	.	TRBJ2-7	TGTGCCAGCAGTGAATTGGGGGACAGGTCTTACGAGCAGTACTTC	CASSELGDRSYEQYF
TRBV7-3	TRBD2	.	TRBJ2-3	TGTGCCAGCAGCTTAAGCCGACTAGCGGGTGGCACAGATACGCAGTATTTT	CASSLSRLAGGTDTQYF
TRBV6-5	.	.	TRBJ2-7	TGTGCCAGCAGCTATGGACAGACAGCCTACGAGCAGTACTTC	CASSYGQTAYEQYF
TRBV7-9	.	.	TRBJ1-3	TGTGCCAGCAGCCTAAAGGACACTGGCTCTGGAAACACCATATATTTT	CASSLKDTGSGNTIYF
TRBV28	TRBD1	.	TRBJ1-2	TGTGCCAGCACTCTATCACAGGGGGTTCTCGGTGGCTACACCTTC	CASTLSQGVLGGYTF